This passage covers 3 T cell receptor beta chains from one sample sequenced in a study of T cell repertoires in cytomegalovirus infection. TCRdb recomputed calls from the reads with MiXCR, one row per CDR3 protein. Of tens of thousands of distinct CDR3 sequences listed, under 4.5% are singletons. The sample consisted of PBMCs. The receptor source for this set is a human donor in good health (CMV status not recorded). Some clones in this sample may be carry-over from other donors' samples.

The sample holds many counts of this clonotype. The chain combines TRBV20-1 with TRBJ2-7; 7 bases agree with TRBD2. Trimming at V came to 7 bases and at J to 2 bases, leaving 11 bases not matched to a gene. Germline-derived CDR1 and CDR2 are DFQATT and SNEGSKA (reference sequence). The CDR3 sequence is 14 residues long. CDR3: CSGGGESQPYEQYF. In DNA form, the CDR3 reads TGCAGTGGGGGGGGGGAGTCCCAACCCTACGAGCAGTACTTC.

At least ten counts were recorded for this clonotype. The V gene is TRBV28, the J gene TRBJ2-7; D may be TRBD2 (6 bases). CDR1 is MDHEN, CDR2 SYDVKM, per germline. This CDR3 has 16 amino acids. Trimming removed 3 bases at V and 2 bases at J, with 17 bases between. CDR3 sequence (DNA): TGTGCCAGCAGTTTTCAGGGATGGCGGGATACCTACGAGCAGTACTTC. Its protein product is CASSFQGWRDTYEQYF.

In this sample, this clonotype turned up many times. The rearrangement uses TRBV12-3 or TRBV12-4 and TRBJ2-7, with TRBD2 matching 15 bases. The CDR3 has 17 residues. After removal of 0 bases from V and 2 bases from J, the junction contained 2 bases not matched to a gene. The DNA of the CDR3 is TGTGCCAGCAGTTTAGCGGGACTAGCGGGGGGACCCTACGAGCAGTACTTC. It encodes CASSLAGLAGGPYEQYF.